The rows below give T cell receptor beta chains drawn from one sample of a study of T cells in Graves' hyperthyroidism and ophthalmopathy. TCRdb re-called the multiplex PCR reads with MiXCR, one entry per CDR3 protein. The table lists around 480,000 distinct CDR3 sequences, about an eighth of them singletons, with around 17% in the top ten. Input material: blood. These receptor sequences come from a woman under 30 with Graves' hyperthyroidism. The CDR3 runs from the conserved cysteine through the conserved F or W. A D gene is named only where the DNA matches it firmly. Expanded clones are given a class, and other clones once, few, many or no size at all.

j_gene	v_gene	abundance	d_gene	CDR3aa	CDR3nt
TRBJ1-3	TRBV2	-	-	CASSKENRDTIYF	TGTGCCAGCAGCAAGGAGAACAGGGACACCATATATTTT
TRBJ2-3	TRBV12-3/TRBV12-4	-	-	CASSASDPADTQYF	TGTGCCAGCAGTGCCTCCGATCCTGCAGATACGCAGTATTTT
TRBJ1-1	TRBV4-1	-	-	CASSQDGGRVGNTEAFF	TGCGCCAGCAGCCAAGATGGTGGGAGGGTCGGGAACACTGAAGCTTTCTTT
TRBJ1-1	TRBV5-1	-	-	CASSLLLMNTEAFF	TGCGCCAGCAGCTTGTTACTAATGAACACTGAAGCTTTCTTT
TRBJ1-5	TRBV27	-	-	CASGRGYNQPQHF	TGTGCCAGTGGCAGGGGCTACAATCAGCCCCAGCATTTT
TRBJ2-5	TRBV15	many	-	CATSRVARGQETQYF	TGTGCCACCAGCAGAGTGGCGCGGGGCCAAGAGACCCAGTACTTC
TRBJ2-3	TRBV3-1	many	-	CASSLLLSGSSDTQYF	TGTGCCAGCAGCCTGCTTCTGAGTGGGAGTTCAGATACGCAGTATTTT
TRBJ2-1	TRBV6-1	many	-	CASSDASASHNEQFF	TGTGCCAGCAGTGATGCTAGTGCTAGCCACAATGAGCAGTTCTTC
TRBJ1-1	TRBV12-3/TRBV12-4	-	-	CASSLRGGLTEAFF	TGTGCCAGCAGTTTAAGGGGGGGATTAACTGAAGCTTTCTTT
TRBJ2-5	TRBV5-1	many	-	CASSLAASRETQYF	TGCGCCAGCAGCTTGGCGGCTAGTCGAGAGACCCAGTACTTC
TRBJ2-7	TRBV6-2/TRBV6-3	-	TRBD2	CASSSVVAGGREQYF	TGTGCCAGCAGTTCGGTTGTAGCGGGAGGGCGCGAGCAGTACTTC
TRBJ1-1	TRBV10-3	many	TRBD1	CAISGDRDLNTEAFF	TGTGCCATCAGTGGGGACAGAGACCTGAACACTGAAGCTTTCTTT
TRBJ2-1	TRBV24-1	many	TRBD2	CATSDPGLAGGVSYNEQFF	TGTGCCACCAGTGATCCGGGACTAGCGGGAGGCGTCTCCTACAATGAGCAGTTCTTC
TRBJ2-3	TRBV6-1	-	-	CASSSVRPSTDTQYF	TGTGCCTCATCATCGGTGAGGCCTAGCACAGATACGCAGTATTTT
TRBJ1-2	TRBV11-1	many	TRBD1	CASSLTGTGGSYGYTF	TGTGCCAGCAGCCTCACCGGGACAGGGGGCTCCTATGGCTACACCTTC
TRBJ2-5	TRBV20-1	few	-	CSARVLGLRETQYF	TGCAGTGCTAGAGTTTTAGGACTACGAGAGACCCAGTACTTC
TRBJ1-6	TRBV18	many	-	CASSPNAYGTGNNSPLHF	TGTGCCAGCTCACCAAATGCCTACGGGACGGGGAATAATTCACCCCTCCACTTT
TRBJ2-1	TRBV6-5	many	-	CASSYSPGNEQFF	TGTGCCAGCAGTTACTCCCCCGGAAATGAGCAGTTCTTC
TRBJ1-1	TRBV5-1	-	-	CASHGTMNTEAFF	TGCGCCAGTCATGGTACCATGAACACTGAAGCTTTCTTT
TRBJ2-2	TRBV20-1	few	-	CSARDRARQPTGELFF	TGCAGTGCTAGAGACCGCGCCCGACAGCCAACCGGGGAGCTGTTTTTT
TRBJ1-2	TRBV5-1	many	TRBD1	CASSWDSSTWLDTF	TGCGCCAGCAGCTGGGACAGCTCAACATGGCTGGACACCTTC
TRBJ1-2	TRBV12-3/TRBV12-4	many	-	CASSHANYGYTF	TGTGCCAGCAGTCATGCTAACTATGGCTACACCTTC
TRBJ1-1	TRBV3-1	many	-	CASSQKGRVNTEAFF	TGTGCCAGCAGCCAAAAGGGACGGGTGAACACTGAAGCTTTCTTT
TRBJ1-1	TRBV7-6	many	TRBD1	CASSLVGQGSTEAFF	TGTGCCAGCAGCTTAGTGGGACAGGGGAGCACTGAAGCTTTCTTT
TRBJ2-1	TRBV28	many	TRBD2	CAILRAGGDNEQFF	TGTGCCATCCTAAGGGCGGGAGGGGACAATGAGCAGTTCTTC
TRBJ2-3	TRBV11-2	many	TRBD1	CASSGDSDTQYF	TGTGCCAGCAGCGGGGACAGTGATACGCAGTATTTT